This entry describes one TCR beta chain. The antigen remains unidentified. The source of the sample is a study of monozygotic twins with inflammatory bowel disease. Broader study findings: Among IBD patients, TCRbeta diversity (inverse Simpson) was lower than in healthy co-twins. The sharing of clonotypes with others was lower in IBD patients than in healthy twins, especially with disease activity.

During cDNA synthesis, UMIs that each contained a 6-nucleotide sample barcode were added by means of template switching. No DNA is given; TCRdb re-called the 5' RACE reads and lists each CDR3 protein once. Its table records under 350,000 distinct CDR3 sequences. The germline V gene has CDR1 MNHEY and CDR2 SVGEGT. CDR3 length equals 15 residues. The TCR comes from a human donor with ulcerative colitis or Crohn's disease, or a healthy co-twin of an affected twin (not recorded which). Material: blood. The chain links TRBV6-2 or TRBV6-3 to TRBJ1-1; no DNA is available, so the TRBD1 call from TCRdb remains unchecked. CDR3: CASSYPAGGKAEAFF.